This T cell receptor beta chain was documented in a study of human T cells and chemical hapten exposure. TCRdb re-called the RACE reads with MiXCR, one entry per CDR3 protein. The table includes tens of thousands of distinct CDR3 sequences, 8.5% to 14% detected once. This clonotype was observed at least ten times. The time point here: patch test 3, about 24 weeks after DPC sensitization. Treatment reported: therapeutic diphenylcyclopropenone sensitization with weekly scalp DPC. This TCR was sampled from a woman aged 50 to 60 with alopecia areata. Some clones in this sample may be carry-over from other donors' samples. Sequencing used whole blood, obtained in connection with sensitization to the hapten diphenylcyclopropenone (DPC).

The CDR3 sequence: CASSPGTGTNYGYTF. CDR3 bases: TGCGCCAGCAGCCCGGGGACAGGTACTAACTATGGCTACACCTTC. The chain uses TRBV5-1 and TRBJ1-2, with 8 bases matching TRBD1. CDR3 length: 15 amino acids. Trimming cost V 4 bases and J 0 bases; bases outside gene matches: 5. Germline CDR1 SGHRS, CDR2 YFSETQ. The full variable domain, in which reference TRBV5-1 and TRBJ1-2 provide the parts outside the CDR3, is KAGVTQTPRYLIKTRGQQVTLSCSPISGHRSVSWYQQTPGQGLQFLFEYFSETQRNKGNFPGRFSGRQFSNSRSEMNVSTLELGDSALYLCASSPGTGTNYGYTFGSGTRLTVV.